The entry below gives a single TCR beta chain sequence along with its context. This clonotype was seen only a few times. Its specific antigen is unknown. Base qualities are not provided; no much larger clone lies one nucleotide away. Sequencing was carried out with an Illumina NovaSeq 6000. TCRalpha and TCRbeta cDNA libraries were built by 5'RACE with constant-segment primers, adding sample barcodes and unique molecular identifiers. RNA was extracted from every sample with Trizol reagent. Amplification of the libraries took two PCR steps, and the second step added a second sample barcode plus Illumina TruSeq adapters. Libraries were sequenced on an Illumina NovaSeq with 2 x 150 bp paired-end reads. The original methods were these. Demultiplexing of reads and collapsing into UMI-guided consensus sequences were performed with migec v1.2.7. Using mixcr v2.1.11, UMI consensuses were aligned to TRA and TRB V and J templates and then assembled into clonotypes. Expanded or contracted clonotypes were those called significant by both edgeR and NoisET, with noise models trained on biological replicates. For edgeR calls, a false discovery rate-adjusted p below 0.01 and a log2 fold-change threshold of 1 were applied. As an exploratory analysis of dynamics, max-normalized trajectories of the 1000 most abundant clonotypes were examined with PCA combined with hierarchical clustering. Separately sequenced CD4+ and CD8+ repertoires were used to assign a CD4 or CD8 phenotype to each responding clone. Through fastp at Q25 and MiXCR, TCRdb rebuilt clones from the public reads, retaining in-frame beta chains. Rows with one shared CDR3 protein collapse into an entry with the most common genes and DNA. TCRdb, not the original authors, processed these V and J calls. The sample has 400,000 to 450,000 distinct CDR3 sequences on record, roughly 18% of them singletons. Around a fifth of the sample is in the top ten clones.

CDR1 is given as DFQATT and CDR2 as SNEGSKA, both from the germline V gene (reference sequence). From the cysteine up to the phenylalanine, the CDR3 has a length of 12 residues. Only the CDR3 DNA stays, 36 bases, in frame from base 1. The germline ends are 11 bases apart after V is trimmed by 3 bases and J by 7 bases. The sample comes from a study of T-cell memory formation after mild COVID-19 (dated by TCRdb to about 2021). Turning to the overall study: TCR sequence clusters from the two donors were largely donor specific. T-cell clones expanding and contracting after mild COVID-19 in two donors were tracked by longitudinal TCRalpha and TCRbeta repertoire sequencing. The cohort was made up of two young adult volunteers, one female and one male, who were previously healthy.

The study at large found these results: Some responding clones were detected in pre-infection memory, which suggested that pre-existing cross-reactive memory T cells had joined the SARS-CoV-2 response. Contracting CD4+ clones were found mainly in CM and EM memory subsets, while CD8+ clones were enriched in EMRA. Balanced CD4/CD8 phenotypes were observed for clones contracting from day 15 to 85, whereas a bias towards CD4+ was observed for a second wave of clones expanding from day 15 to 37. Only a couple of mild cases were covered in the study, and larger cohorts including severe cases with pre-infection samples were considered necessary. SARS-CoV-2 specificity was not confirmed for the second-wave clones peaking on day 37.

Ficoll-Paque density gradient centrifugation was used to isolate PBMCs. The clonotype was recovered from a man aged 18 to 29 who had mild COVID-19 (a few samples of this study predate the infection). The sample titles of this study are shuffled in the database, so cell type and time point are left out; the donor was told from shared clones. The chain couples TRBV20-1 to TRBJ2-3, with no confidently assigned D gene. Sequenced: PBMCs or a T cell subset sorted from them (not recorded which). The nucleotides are TGCAGTGCTAGGGCCAGCGTTAATACGCAGTATTTT. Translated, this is CSARASVNTQYF.